This paragraph covers one TCR beta chain sequence. Its matching antigen is unknown. Only in-frame clones appear in the TCRdb table, and some are missing; sequencing was by immunoSEQ multiplex PCR. The sample consists of about 330,000 clones, more than 80% of them appearing once. This entry belongs to a study of cytomegalovirus exposure and HLA in healthy donors. Study observations and caveats: Some TCR beta chains (roughly 150 of them) were listed as cytomegalovirus-associated.

The source is a young woman in good health and CMV-seronegative. Sequenced material: PBMCs.

Here the CDR3 DNA reads TGTGCCAGCAGCTTAGCGGCGGGAGGGGGCAATGAGCAGTTCTTC. It specifies CASSLAAGGGNEQFF. V usage is TRBV7-6 and J usage is TRBJ2-1, with 9 positions matching TRBD2. Per the germline V gene, CDR1 is SGHVS and CDR2 is FNYEAQ. The CDR3 sequence is 15 residues long. V lost 0 bases and J lost 6; bases outside the gene matches: 3.